This is a list of T cell receptor beta chains from one sample in a study of cytomegalovirus exposure and HLA in healthy donors. Method: immunoSEQ multiplex PCR; TCRdb's copy keeps in-frame clones and lacks some. Among around 160,000 clones listed, roughly 80% were seen once. Source material: PBMCs. The receptors were sampled from a woman aged 40 to 50 in good health and CMV-seropositive. Each CDR3 is given with its conserved first and last residue. D genes are given only for firm matches. Some rows mark clone size as missing; the rest say once, few, many or name a class of expanded clone.

CASSLKTGGTDTQYF	TGTGCCAGTAGTCTTAAGACAGGGGGCACAGATACGCAGTATTTT	TRBJ2-3	.	TRBV19	TRBD1
CASRDTGGGYTF	TGTGCCAGCAGGGACACCGGGGGTGGCTACACCTTC	TRBJ1-2	.	TRBV6-1	.
CASSGTGGTLYSNQPQHF	TGTGCCAGCAGTGGGACAGGGGGGACCCTTTATAGCAATCAGCCCCAGCATTTT	TRBJ1-5	.	TRBV6-1	TRBD1
CASSPTGLAAGELFF	TGTGCCAGCAGCCCAACCGGACTAGCTGCCGGGGAGCTGTTTTTT	TRBJ2-2	.	TRBV11-3	TRBD2
CASRSSGGALTQYF	TGTGCCAGCAGATCTAGCGGGGGGGCTCTGACCCAGTACTTC	TRBJ2-5	.	TRBV6-1	TRBD2
CASSPPTGYGYTF	TGTGCCAGCTCACCACCGACAGGCTATGGCTACACCTTC	TRBJ1-2	.	TRBV18	.
CASSGTPGQGSGKLFF	TGTGCCAGCAGTGGAACCCCGGGACAGGGTAGCGGAAAACTGTTTTTT	TRBJ1-4	.	TRBV6-1	TRBD1
CASSPGTGPIYEQYF	TGTGCCAGCTCACCTGGGACAGGACCTATCTACGAGCAGTACTTC	TRBJ2-7	.	TRBV18	TRBD1
CASSQSPQISYNEQFF	TGCGCCAGCAGCCAATCCCCCCAGATCTCCTACAATGAGCAGTTCTTC	TRBJ2-1	.	TRBV5-1	.
CAISVSPRTSDGMDTQYF	TGTGCCATCAGTGTGTCCCCCCGGACTAGCGACGGTATGGATACGCAGTATTTT	TRBJ2-3	.	TRBV10-3	TRBD2
CASSDSNRGYNQPQHF	TGTGCCAGCAGTGATTCGAACAGGGGATACAATCAGCCCCAGCATTTT	TRBJ1-5	.	TRBV25-1	TRBD1
CASSEETNYGYTF	TGTGCCAGCAGCGAGGAAACTAACTATGGCTACACCTTC	TRBJ1-2	.	TRBV5-6	.
CASSELGQGGYEQYF	TGTGCCAGCAGTGAACTGGGACAGGGCGGGTACGAGCAGTACTTC	TRBJ2-7	.	TRBV6-1	TRBD1
CASSRSAFRDRSYEQYF	TGCGCCAGCAGCCGATCGGCGTTCCGGGACAGGTCCTACGAGCAGTACTTC	TRBJ2-7	once	TRBV4-1	TRBD1
CASQYIQGYGYTF	TGTGCCAGCCAATATATACAGGGTTATGGCTACACCTTC	TRBJ1-2	.	TRBV19	.
CASSQVGQGGTGELFF	TGCGCCAGCAGCCAAGTTGGGCAGGGAGGCACCGGGGAGCTGTTTTTT	TRBJ2-2	few	TRBV4-1	.
CASSSGVLTDTQYF	TGTGCCAGCAGCTCGGGGGTTCTCACAGATACGCAGTATTTT	TRBJ2-3	.	TRBV7-3	.
CSVAGVTYGYTF	TGCAGCGTGGCAGGGGTGACCTATGGCTACACCTTC	TRBJ1-2	.	TRBV29-1	.
CASSPTAQTYTEAFF	TGTGCCAGCAGCCCCACAGCACAGACGTACACTGAAGCTTTCTTT	TRBJ1-1	.	TRBV6-1	.
CASRVRDRVRGNQPQHF	TGTGCCAGCAGAGTCCGGGACAGGGTGAGAGGCAATCAGCCCCAGCATTTT	TRBJ1-5	.	TRBV9	TRBD1
CASSGTVNYEQYF	TGTGCCAGTAGTGGGACAGTCAATTACGAGCAGTACTTC	TRBJ2-7	once	TRBV19	TRBD1
CASSSRDPPNYGYTF	TGTGCCAGTAGTTCGCGGGACCCCCCGAACTATGGCTACACCTTC	TRBJ1-2	.	TRBV19	.
CSVLPSGGTYNEQFF	TGCAGCGTTCTCCCCAGCGGGGGGACCTACAATGAGCAGTTCTTC	TRBJ2-1	.	TRBV29-1	TRBD2
CASSPRREEGYTF	TGTGCCAGTAGTCCTAGACGGGAAGAAGGCTACACCTTC	TRBJ1-2	.	TRBV19	.
CASSLGAVNTEAFF	TGCGCCAGCAGCTTGGGGGCAGTGAACACTGAAGCTTTCTTT	TRBJ1-1	.	TRBV5-1	.
CASSIGRPPNNEQFF	TGTGCCAGTAGTATAGGGCGGCCCCCGAACAATGAGCAGTTCTTC	TRBJ2-1	once	TRBV19	.
CASGLVQTEAFF	TGTGCTAGTGGTTTGGTACAAACTGAAGCTTTCTTT	TRBJ1-1	few	TRBV12-5	.
CASHRSRGYEQYF	TGTGCCAGTCACCGCTCCCGAGGCTACGAGCAGTACTTC	TRBJ2-7	.	TRBV2	.
CASSFGPLRGSPLHF	TGTGCCAGCAGCTTTGGACCCCTAAGGGGTTCACCCCTCCACTTT	TRBJ1-6	.	TRBV7-9	.
CASTPGGSGYGYTF	TGTGCCAGTACCCCGGGGGGGAGTGGATATGGCTACACCTTC	TRBJ1-2	.	TRBV19	.
CASSLRLAGSTDTQYF	TGTGCCAGCAGCCTTCGACTAGCGGGGAGCACAGATACGCAGTATTTT	TRBJ2-3	.	TRBV5-4	TRBD2
CASSPMRETTEAFF	TGTGCCAGCAGCCCCATGAGGGAGACCACTGAAGCTTTCTTT	TRBJ1-1	.	TRBV5-4	.
CASSDGTGGVNEKLFF	TGTGCCAGCAGTGATGGGACAGGGGGAGTTAATGAAAAACTGTTTTTT	TRBJ1-4	.	TRBV2	TRBD1
CASTRGQGEQFF	TGTGCCAGCACTAGAGGACAGGGCGAGCAGTTCTTC	TRBJ2-1	.	TRBV2	TRBD1
CASSNKKDRDYNSPLHF	TGTGCCAGCAGCAATAAAAAGGACAGGGACTATAATTCACCCCTCCACTTT	TRBJ1-6	.	TRBV5-6	TRBD1
CASSLISGRSSGETQYF	TGTGCCAGCAGCTTGATCTCGGGCCGCTCAAGCGGAGAGACCCAGTACTTC	TRBJ2-5	.	TRBV5-4	.
CASSQDSGDYPPNEQFF	TGTGCCAGCAGCCAAGACTCTGGGGACTACCCTCCCAATGAGCAGTTCTTC	TRBJ2-1	.	TRBV4-2	TRBD2
CASSFRNYEQYF	TGTGCCAGCAGTTTTAGAAACTACGAGCAGTACTTC	TRBJ2-7	.	TRBV28	.
CASRQTNSGNTIYF	TGTGCCAGCAGACAGACCAACTCTGGAAACACCATATATTTT	TRBJ1-3	once	TRBV6-5	.
CASSGTVENTEAFF	TGTGCCAGCAGTGGGACAGTGGAGAACACTGAAGCTTTCTTT	TRBJ1-1	.	TRBV2	.
CAAGRPQPQHF	TGTGCCGCCGGTCGTCCCCAGCCCCAGCATTTT	TRBJ1-5	.	TRBV10-3	.
CASSPHLSSGEQYF	TGTGCCAGCAGCCCTCACCTCTCCTCGGGGGAGCAGTACTTC	TRBJ2-7	.	TRBV9	.
CASSYNSLSNYGYTF	TGTGCCAGCAGCTACAACAGCCTTTCGAACTATGGCTACACCTTC	TRBJ1-2	.	TRBV5-6	.
CASSLPKTSGEETQYF	TGTGCCAGCAGCTTGCCGAAGACTAGCGGGGAAGAGACCCAGTACTTC	TRBJ2-5	.	TRBV5-4	TRBD2
CASSAGVVEKLFF	TGTGCCAGCAGTGCAGGGGTGGTTGAAAAACTGTTTTTT	TRBJ1-4	.	TRBV27	.
CASSPDSNTGELFF	TGTGCCAGCAGCCCCGACTCGAACACCGGGGAGCTGTTTTTT	TRBJ2-2	.	TRBV5-4	.
CAWREGGGARETQYF	TGTGCCTGGCGGGAGGGCGGGGGGGCCCGAGAGACCCAGTACTTC	TRBJ2-5	.	TRBV30	TRBD2
CASSRTGQDEQYF	TGTGCCAGCAGCCGGACAGGACAGGACGAGCAGTACTTC	TRBJ2-7	.	TRBV5-5	TRBD1
CASSPLQAGMNTEAFF	TGTGCCAGCTCCCCCCTGCAGGCAGGAATGAACACTGAAGCTTTCTTT	TRBJ1-1	.	TRBV18	.
CAISGQGGYEQYF	TGTGCCATCAGTGGACAGGGCGGGTACGAGCAGTACTTC	TRBJ2-7	.	TRBV10-3	TRBD1
CASSPGLAGSEEQFF	TGTGCCAGCAGCCCAGGACTAGCGGGGTCGGAGGAGCAGTTCTTC	TRBJ2-1	.	TRBV7-7	TRBD2
CASSELGQGIGDEQFF	TGTGCCAGCAGTGAGCTGGGACAGGGGATAGGTGATGAGCAGTTCTTC	TRBJ2-1	.	TRBV2	TRBD1
CASSLQGAHEQYF	TGTGCCAGCAGCCTTCAGGGGGCGCACGAGCAGTACTTC	TRBJ2-7	once	TRBV25-1	TRBD1
CASSPAGTSYEQYF	TGCGCCAGCAGCCCAGCGGGAACATCCTACGAGCAGTACTTC	TRBJ2-7	.	TRBV4-3	TRBD2